This TCR beta chain is drawn from a study of blood T cell repertoires in COVID-19. This CDR3 has 14 residues. From germline, CDR1 is MNHEY and CDR2 SMNVEV (reference sequence). With V trimmed by 2 bases and J by 4 bases, 2 bases remained unmatched. The protocol was immunoSEQ multiplex PCR, while the TCRdb copy is restricted to in-frame clones and leaves out a portion. The sample carries about 220,000 clones, roughly 80% recorded once. The clonotype comes from a woman aged 60-75 years with acute or convalescent COVID-19. The sequencing sample was made of peripheral blood. The chain couples TRBV27 to TRBJ2-3, with 8 bases aligning to TRBD2. The CDR3 DNA sequence: TGTGCCAGCAGTTTAGCGGGGGGCGCAGATACGCAGTATTTT. Translating gives CASSLAGGADTQYF.